This T cell receptor beta chain was captured by sequencing in a study of CD8 T cells in ankylosing spondylitis. Study findings and constraints: In ankylosing spondylitis blood, a motif of seven to nine highly homologous TCR beta variants appeared characteristic. Reportedly, disease-linked clones are significantly enriched in ankylosing spondylitis patients' matched synovial fluid. Reactive arthritis synovial fluid and blood previously showed some of these motif variants. A CD8+ phenotype characterized the disease-linked clones, which were relatively rare in peripheral blood.

This clonotype was seen only a few times. Its matching antigen is unknown. Preparation of TCR beta libraries was done by quantitative 5'-RACE with molecular barcodes. Each CDR3 protein is one row after TCRdb ran MiXCR on the 5' RACE reads. In the table there are about 130,000 distinct CDR3 sequences, 17% of which are singletons. The sequenced material came from blood, either unsorted or a sorted T cell fraction (not recorded which). This receptor was obtained from a male donor with ankylosing spondylitis.

The CDR3 sequence is CSVETGSGDEQFF. The CDR3 coding sequence is TGCAGCGTTGAAACCGGCAGCGGGGATGAGCAGTTCTTC. This rearrangement joins TRBV29-1 to TRBJ2-1, with 7 nucleotides matching TRBD2. J was trimmed by 8 bases and V by 2 bases; bases with no gene match: 6. The CDR3 is 13 residues long. The germline V gene encodes CDR1 SQVTM and CDR2 ANQGSEA.